The present T cell receptor (beta chain) was sequenced within a study of cytomegalovirus exposure and HLA in healthy donors. Whole-study context: In a later analysis, it was reported that the roughly 120 validation repertoires had been produced on the same platform as the roughly 700 repertoires belonging to the first cohort.

Germline V lookup: CDR1 SGHRS, CDR2 YFSETQ. Trimming at V came to 4 bases and at J to 6 bases, leaving 4 bases not matched to a gene. The CDR3 covers 14 residues. Clones were read by immunoSEQ multiplex PCR, and TCRdb kept only the in-frame ones, dropping some. Among 350,000 or so clones listed, approximately 90% were seen once. As to this clone: Antigen: not known.

Broader study findings: Subsequent analysis revealed that first-cohort TCR clusters tended to co-occur in the 120 or so validation repertoires. The classifier reportedly diagnosed cytomegalovirus status with high specificity and sensitivity. Among TCR beta chains, those listed as cytomegalovirus-associated numbered approximately 150.

This receptor was identified in a woman between 18 and 29 years old in good health and CMV-seronegative. Specimen: PBMCs. The chain is built from TRBV5-1 and TRBJ2-2; TRBD2 matches at 9 bases. The CDR3, as DNA: TGCGCCAGCAGCGCTTTAGCGGGAGCCGGGGAGCTGTTTTTT. Translation gives CASSALAGAGELFF.